These T cell receptor beta chains were read from a single sample in a study of long-term antiretroviral therapy in people with HIV. TCRdb's copy holds only in-frame clones and misses some; the assay was immunoSEQ multiplex PCR. The repertoire holds around 30,000 clones, with 84% as singletons. The specimen comprised unsorted PBMCs, sampled 0.4 years after starting antiretroviral therapy. These receptors all stem from a man younger than 35 with HIV. Both conserved end residues are part of each CDR3. A D gene is named only where the DNA matches it firmly. Where a row states a size, it is once, few, many or the class of an expanded clone; other rows omit it.

D gene: TRBD1; clone size: NA; J gene: TRBJ2-2; V gene: TRBV19; CDR3 protein: CAVGGRGKNTGELFF; CDR3 DNA: TGTGCCGTAGGGGGCAGGGGAAAGAACACCGGGGAGCTGTTTTTT
D gene: TRBD2; clone size: NA; J gene: TRBJ2-7; V gene: TRBV27; CDR3 protein: CASSFDSTSVYSYEQYF; CDR3 DNA: TGTGCCAGCAGCTTCGACAGTACTAGCGTATACTCCTACGAGCAGTACTTC
D gene: NA; clone size: NA; J gene: TRBJ2-1; V gene: TRBV27; CDR3 protein: CASSSGINNEQFF; CDR3 DNA: TGTGCCAGCAGTTCCGGGATCAACAATGAGCAGTTCTTC
D gene: TRBD2; clone size: NA; J gene: TRBJ2-7; V gene: TRBV9; CDR3 protein: CASSVTAGVYEQYF; CDR3 DNA: TGTGCCAGCAGCGTAACAGCGGGGGTGTACGAGCAGTACTTC
D gene: TRBD2; clone size: NA; J gene: TRBJ2-1; V gene: TRBV15; CDR3 protein: CATSRDLAGGPDEQFF; CDR3 DNA: TGTGCCACCAGCAGAGATCTAGCGGGAGGGCCCGATGAGCAGTTCTTC
D gene: TRBD1; clone size: once; J gene: TRBJ1-2; V gene: TRBV19; CDR3 protein: CASQHRDREPDGYTF; CDR3 DNA: TGTGCCAGTCAACACCGGGACAGGGAGCCAGATGGCTACACCTTC
D gene: TRBD1; clone size: NA; J gene: TRBJ1-1; V gene: TRBV6-5; CDR3 protein: CASSPSGTGEAFF; CDR3 DNA: TGTGCCAGCAGTCCGTCCGGGACAGGTGAAGCTTTCTTT
D gene: TRBD1; clone size: NA; J gene: TRBJ2-7; V gene: TRBV19; CDR3 protein: CASSLGPTGAYEQYF; CDR3 DNA: TGTGCCAGTAGCCTCGGGCCCACAGGGGCCTACGAGCAGTACTTC
D gene: NA; clone size: NA; J gene: TRBJ2-7; V gene: TRBV6-1; CDR3 protein: CASSAGGSSYEQYF; CDR3 DNA: TGTGCCAGCAGCGCCGGCGGCAGCTCCTACGAGCAGTACTTC
D gene: NA; clone size: NA; J gene: TRBJ2-6; V gene: TRBV7-9; CDR3 protein: CASSLSEAGAVLTF; CDR3 DNA: TGTGCCAGCAGCTTATCGGAGGCCGGCGCCGTCCTGACTTTC
D gene: NA; clone size: NA; J gene: TRBJ2-7; V gene: TRBV28; CDR3 protein: CASSFWESSYEQYF; CDR3 DNA: TGTGCCAGCAGTTTCTGGGAAAGCTCCTACGAGCAGTACTTC
D gene: TRBD1; clone size: NA; J gene: TRBJ2-7; V gene: TRBV7-9; CDR3 protein: CASSLGQGLPYEQYF; CDR3 DNA: TGTGCCAGCAGCTTGGGACAGGGTCTTCCCTACGAGCAGTACTTC
D gene: NA; clone size: NA; J gene: TRBJ2-6; V gene: TRBV4-3; CDR3 protein: CASSPLGANVLTF; CDR3 DNA: TGCGCCAGCAGCCCCCTGGGGGCCAACGTCCTGACTTTC
D gene: TRBD1; clone size: NA; J gene: TRBJ1-2; V gene: TRBV7-9; CDR3 protein: CASTKGQEANYGYTF; CDR3 DNA: TGTGCCAGCACCAAAGGACAGGAGGCTAACTATGGCTACACCTTC